Described below is a single T cell receptor (beta chain) sequence and its context. The data derive from a study of shared T cell receptors in the human thymus. Sequenced by immunoSEQ multiplex PCR; TCRdb stores in-frame clones only, minus some. In the table there are hundreds of thousands of clones, around 87% of which are singletons. The sample was also linked to a second study, of human thymus T cells. That work states: The donor group consisted of healthy Finnish infants who were having corrective surgery for congenital heart defects. The thymus was resected at corrective cardiac surgery. Repertoires sampled from thymus and blood appeared biased in V and J gene usage. A high degree of thymic repertoire overlap among unrelated individuals was reported in related research.

The sequenced sample consisted of thymocytes. The receptor comes from a boy under two years old with a congenital heart defect.

CDR3 amino acids: CASSEIVATGEQYF. DNA of the CDR3: TGTGCCAGCAGTGAAATTGTGGCGACGGGCGAGCAGTACTTC. The genes are TRBV6-1 and TRBJ2-7; no clear D gene. CDR1 MNHNS and CDR2 SASEGT come from the germline V gene. The CDR3 runs 14 residues. V lost 2 bases to trimming and J lost 6 bases, with 14 bases between them.